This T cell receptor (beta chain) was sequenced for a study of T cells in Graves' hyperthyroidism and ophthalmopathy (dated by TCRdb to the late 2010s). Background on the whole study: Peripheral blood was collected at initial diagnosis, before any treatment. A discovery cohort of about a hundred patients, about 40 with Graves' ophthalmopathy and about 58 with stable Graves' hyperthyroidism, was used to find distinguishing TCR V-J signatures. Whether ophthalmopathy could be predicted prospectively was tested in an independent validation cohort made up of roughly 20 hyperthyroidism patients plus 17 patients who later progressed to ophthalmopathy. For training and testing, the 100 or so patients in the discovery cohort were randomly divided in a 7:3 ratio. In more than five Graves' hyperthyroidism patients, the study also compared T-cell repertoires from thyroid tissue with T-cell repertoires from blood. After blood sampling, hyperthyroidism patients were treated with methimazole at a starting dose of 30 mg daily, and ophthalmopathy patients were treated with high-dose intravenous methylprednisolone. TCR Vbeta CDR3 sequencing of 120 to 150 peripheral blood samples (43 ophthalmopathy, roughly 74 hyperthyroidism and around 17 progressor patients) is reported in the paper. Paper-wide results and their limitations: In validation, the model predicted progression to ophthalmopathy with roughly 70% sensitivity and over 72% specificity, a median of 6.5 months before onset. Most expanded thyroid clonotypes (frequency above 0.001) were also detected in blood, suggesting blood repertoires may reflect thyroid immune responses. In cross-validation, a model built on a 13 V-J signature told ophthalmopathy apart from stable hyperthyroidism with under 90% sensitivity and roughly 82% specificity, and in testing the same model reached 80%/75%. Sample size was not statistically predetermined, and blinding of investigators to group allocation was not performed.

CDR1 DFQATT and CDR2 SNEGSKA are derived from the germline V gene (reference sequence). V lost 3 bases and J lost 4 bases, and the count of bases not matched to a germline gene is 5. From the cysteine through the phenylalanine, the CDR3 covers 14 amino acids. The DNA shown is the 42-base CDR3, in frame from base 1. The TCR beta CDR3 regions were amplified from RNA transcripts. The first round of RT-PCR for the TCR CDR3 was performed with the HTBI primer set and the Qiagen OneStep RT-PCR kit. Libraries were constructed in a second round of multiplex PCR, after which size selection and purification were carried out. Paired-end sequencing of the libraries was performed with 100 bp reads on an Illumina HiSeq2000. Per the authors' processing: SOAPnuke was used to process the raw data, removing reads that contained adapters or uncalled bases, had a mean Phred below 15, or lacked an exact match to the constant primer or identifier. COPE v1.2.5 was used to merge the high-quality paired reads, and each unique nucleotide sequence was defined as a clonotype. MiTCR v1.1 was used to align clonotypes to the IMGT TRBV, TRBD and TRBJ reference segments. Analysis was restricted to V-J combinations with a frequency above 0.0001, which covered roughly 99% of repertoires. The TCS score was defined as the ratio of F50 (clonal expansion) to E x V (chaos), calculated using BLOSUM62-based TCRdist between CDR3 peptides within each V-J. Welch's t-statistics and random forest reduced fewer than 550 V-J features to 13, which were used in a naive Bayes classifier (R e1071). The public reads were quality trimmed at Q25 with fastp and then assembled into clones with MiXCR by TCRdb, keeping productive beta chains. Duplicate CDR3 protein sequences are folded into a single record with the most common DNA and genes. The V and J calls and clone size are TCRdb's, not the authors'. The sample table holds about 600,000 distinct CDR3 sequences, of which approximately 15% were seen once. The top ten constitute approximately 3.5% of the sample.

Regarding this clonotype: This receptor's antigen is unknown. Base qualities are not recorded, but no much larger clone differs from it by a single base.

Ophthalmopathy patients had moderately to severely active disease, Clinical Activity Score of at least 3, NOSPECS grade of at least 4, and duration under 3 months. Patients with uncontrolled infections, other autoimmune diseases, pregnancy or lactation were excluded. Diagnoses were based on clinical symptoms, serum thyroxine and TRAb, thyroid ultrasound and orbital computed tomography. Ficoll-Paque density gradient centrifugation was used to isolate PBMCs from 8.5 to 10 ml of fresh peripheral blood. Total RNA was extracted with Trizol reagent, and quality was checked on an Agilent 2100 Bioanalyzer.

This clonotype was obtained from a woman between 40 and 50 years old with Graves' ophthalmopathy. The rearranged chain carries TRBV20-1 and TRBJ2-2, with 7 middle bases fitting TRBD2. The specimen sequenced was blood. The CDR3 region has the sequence CSASSRGSTGELFF. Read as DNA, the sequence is TGCAGTGCTAGTTCGCGGGGGAGCACCGGGGAGCTGTTTTTT.